Many counts were recorded for the clone carrying this T cell receptor (beta chain). Molecular barcoding with unique molecular identifiers was used for the TCRbeta library. MiXCR, applied by TCRdb to the PCR reads, yields one record per CDR3 protein. The sample yields under 350,000 distinct CDR3 sequences, about 10% seen once. Trimming cost V 5 bases and J 2 bases, with 10 bases left between them. The CDR3 runs to 14 residues. This record belongs to a study of T-cell reconstitution after alpha-beta-depleted transplantation in children. This sample comprised PBMCs from the stem cell graft donor, obtained from the stem cell graft. This clonotype was obtained from a human donor who donated a stem cell graft to a child with SCID. This chain uses TRBV12-3 or TRBV12-4 with TRBJ1-3; a weak D match, TRBD1 (6 bases). The CDR3 bases are TGTGCCAGCAGTGTGGACAGCCCTGGAAACACCATATATTTT. This codes for CASSVDSPGNTIYF.